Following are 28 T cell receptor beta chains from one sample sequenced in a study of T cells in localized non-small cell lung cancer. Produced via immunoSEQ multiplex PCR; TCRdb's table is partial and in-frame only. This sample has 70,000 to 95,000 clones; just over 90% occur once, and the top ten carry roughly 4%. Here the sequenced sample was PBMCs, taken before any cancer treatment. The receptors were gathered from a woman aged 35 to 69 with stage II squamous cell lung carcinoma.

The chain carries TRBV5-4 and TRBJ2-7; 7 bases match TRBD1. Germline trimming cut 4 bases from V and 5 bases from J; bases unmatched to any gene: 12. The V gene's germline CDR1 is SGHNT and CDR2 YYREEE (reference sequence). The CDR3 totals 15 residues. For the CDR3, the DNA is TGTGCCAGCAGCCGACAGGGCCCGTCTTGGGACGAGCAGTACTTC. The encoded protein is CASSRQGPSWDEQYF.

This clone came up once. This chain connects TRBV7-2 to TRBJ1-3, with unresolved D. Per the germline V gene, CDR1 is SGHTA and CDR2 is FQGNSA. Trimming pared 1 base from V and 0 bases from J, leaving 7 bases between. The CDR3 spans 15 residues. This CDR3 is CASSLGRASGNTIYF. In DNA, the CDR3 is TGTGCCAGCAGCTTAGGAAGAGCCTCTGGAAACACCATATATTTT.

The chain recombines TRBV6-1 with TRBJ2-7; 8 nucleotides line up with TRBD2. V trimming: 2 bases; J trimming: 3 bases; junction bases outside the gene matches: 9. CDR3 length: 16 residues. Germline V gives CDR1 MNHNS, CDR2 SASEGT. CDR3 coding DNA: TGTGCCAGCAGTGAAAGGCTAGCGGGCTCGTACTACGAGCAGTACTTC. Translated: CASSERLAGSYYEQYF.

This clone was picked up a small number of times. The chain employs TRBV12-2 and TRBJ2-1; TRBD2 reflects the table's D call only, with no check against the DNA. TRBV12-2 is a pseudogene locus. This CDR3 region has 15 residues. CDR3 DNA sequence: TGTGCAAGTCGCTTTTTAGCGGGGGAACGGGATGAGCAGTTCTTC. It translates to CASRFLAGERDEQFF.

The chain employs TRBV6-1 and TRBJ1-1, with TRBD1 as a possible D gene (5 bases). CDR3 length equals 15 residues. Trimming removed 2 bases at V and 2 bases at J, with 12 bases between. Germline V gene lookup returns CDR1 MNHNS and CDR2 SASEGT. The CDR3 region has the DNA TGTGCCAGCAGTGAACAGGGTCGCCCTAACACTGAAGCTTTCTTT. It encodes CASSEQGRPNTEAFF.

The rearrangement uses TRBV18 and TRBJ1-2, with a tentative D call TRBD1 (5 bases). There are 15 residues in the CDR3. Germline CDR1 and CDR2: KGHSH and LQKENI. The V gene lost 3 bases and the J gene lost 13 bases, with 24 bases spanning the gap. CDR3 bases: TGTGCCAGCTCACCCTTAACACGAAAGGGGATGGAGCCCACCTTC. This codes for CASSPLTRKGMEPTF.

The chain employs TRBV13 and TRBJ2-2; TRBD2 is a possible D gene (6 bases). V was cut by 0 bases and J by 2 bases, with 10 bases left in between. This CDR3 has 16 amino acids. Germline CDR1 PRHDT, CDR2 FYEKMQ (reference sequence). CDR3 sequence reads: CASSLGGRANTGELFF. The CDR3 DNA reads TGTGCCAGCAGCTTAGGCGGGAGAGCCAACACCGGGGAGCTGTTTTTT.

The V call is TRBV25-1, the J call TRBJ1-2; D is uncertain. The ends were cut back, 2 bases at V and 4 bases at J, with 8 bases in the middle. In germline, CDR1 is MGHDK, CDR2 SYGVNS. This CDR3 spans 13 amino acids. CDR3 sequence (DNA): TGTGCCAGCAGTGAAAATGGAGCCTATGGCTACACCTTC. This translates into CASSENGAYGYTF.

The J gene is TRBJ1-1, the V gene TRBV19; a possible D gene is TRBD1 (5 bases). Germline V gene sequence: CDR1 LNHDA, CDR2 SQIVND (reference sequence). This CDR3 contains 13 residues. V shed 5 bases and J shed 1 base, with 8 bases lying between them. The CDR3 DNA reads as TGTGCCAGTAGTGCAGGGTGGAACACTGAAGCTTTCTTT. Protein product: CASSAGWNTEAFF. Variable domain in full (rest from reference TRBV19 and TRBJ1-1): DGGITQSPKYLFRKEGQNVTLSCEQNLNHDAMYWYRQDPGQGLRLIYYSQIVNDFQKGDIAEGYSVSREKKESFPLTVTSAQKNPTAFYLCASSAGWNTEAFFGQGTRLTVV.

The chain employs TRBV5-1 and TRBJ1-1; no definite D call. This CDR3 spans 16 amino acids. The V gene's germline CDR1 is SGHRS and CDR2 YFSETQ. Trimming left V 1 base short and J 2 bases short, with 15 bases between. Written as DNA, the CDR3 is TGCGCCAGCAGCTTGAGCGTTGTGGGGTTTAACACTGAAGCTTTCTTT. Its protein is CASSLSVVGFNTEAFF.

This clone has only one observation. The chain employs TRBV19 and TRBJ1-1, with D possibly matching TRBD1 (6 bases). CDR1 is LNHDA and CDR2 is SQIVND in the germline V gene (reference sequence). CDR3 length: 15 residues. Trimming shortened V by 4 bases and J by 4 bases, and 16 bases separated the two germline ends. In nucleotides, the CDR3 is TGTGCCAGTAGTAACCGGGCAGGGGTGGGCACTGAAGCTTTCTTT. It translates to CASSNRAGVGTEAFF.

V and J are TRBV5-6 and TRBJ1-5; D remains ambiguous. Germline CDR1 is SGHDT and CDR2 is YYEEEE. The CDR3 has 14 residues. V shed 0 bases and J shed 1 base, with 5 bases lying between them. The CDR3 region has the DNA TGTGCCAGCAGCTTGGCCAGAAGCAATCAGCCCCAGCATTTT. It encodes CASSLARSNQPQHF.

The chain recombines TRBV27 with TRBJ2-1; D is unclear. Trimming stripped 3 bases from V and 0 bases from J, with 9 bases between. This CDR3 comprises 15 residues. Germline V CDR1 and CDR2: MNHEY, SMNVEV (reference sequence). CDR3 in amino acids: CASSFLPSSYNEQFF. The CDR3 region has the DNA TGTGCCAGCAGTTTCCTCCCGAGCTCCTACAATGAGCAGTTCTTC.

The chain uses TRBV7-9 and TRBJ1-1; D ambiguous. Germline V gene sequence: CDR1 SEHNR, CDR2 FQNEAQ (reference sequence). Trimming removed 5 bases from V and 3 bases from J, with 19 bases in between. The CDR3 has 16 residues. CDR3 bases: TGTGCCAGCAGCATCTACCGACAAGGACGGGACACTGAAGCTTTCTTT. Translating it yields CASSIYRQGRDTEAFF. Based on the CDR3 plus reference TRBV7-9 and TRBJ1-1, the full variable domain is DTGVSQNPRHKITKRGQNVTFRCDPISEHNRLYWYRQTLGQGPEFLTYFQNEAQLEKSRLLSDRFSAERPKGSFSTLEIQRTEQGDSAMYLCASSIYRQGRDTEAFFGQGTRLTVV.

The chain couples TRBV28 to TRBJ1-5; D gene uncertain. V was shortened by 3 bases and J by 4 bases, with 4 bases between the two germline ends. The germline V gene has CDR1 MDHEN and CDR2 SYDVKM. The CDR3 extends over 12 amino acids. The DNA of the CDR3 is TGTGCCAGCAGTTTGGGGAATCAGCCCCAGCATTTT. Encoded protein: CASSLGNQPQHF.

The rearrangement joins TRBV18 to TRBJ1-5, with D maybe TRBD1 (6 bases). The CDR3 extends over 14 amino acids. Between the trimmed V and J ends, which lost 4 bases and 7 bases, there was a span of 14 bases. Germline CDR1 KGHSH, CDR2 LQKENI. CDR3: CASSRQVIGQPQHF. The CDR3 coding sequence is TGTGCCAGCTCACGACAGGTGATAGGGCAGCCCCAGCATTTT.

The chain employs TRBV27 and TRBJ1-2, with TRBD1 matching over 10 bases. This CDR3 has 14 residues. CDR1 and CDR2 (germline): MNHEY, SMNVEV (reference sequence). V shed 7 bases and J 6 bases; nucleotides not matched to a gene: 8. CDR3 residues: CASKTGGLLNGYTF. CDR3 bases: TGTGCCAGCAAGACAGGGGGCCTTTTAAATGGCTACACCTTC.

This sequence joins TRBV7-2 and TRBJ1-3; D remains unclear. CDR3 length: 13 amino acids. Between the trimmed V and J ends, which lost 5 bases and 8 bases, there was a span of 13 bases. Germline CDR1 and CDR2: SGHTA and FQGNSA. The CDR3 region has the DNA TGTGCCAGCAGCCGAGGAGGCTCGGACACCATATATTTT. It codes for CASSRGGSDTIYF. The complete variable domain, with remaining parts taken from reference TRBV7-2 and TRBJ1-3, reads GAGVSQSPSNKVTEKGKDVELRCDPISGHTALYWYRQSLGQGLEFLIYFQGNSAPDKSGLPSDRFSAERTGGSVSTLTIQRTQQEDSAVYLCASSRGGSDTIYFGEGSWLTVV.

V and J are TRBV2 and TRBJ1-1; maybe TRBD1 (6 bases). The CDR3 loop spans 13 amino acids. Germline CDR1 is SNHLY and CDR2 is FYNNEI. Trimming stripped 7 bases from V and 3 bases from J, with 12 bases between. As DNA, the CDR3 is TGTGCCAGCAACGGGGGCGCGGACACTGAAGCTTTCTTT. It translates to CASNGGADTEAFF.

CDR3 sequence reads: CASSPHYRVGNQPQHF. The CDR3 coding sequence is TGTGCCAGCAGCCCTCATTACAGGGTAGGCAATCAGCCCCAGCATTTT. The chain carries TRBV5-5 and TRBJ1-5; weak D call: TRBD1 (6 bases). Between the trimmed V and J ends, which lost 4 bases and 2 bases, there was a span of 16 bases. The V gene's germline CDR1 is SGHKS and CDR2 YYEKEE (reference sequence). This CDR3 spans 16 amino acids.

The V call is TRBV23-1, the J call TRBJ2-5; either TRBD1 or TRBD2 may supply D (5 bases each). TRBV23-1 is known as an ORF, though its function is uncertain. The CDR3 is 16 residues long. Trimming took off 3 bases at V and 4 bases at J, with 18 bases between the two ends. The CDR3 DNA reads TGCGCCAGCAGTCAGGGGAGAGGGGTGAGGGGAGAGACCCAGTACTTC. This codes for CASSQGRGVRGETQYF.

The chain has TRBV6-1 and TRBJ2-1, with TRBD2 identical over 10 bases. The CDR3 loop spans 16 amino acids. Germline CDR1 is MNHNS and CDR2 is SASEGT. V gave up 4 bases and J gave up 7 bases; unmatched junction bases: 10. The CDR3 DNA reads TGTGCCAGCAGTGCCAAGCCGGGACTAGCGACGAATGAGCAGTTCTTC. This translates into CASSAKPGLATNEQFF.

CDR3 nucleotides: TGCGCCAGCAGCGGACGGACTAACACCGGGGAGCTGTTTTTT. Translated, it gives CASSGRTNTGELFF. The rearrangement joins TRBV10-2 to TRBJ2-2; D may be TRBD2 (5 bases). V lost 6 bases, J lost 2 bases, and 10 bases lay in between. CDR3 length equals 14 residues. The germline V gene encodes CDR1 WSHSY and CDR2 SAAADI.

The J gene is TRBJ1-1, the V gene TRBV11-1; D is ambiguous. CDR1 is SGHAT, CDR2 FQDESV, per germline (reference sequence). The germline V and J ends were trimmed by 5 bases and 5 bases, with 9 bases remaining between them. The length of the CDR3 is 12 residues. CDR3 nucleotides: TGTGCCAGCAGCATAAGCTCAACTGAAGCTTTCTTT. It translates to CASSISSTEAFF.

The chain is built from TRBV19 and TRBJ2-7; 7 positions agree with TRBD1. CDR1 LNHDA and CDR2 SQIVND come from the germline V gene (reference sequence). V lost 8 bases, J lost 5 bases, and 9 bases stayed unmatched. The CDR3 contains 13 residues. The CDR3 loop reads CASHQNRGDEQYF. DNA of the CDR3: TGTGCCAGTCATCAAAACAGGGGCGACGAGCAGTACTTC. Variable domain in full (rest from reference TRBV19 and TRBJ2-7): DGGITQSPKYLFRKEGQNVTLSCEQNLNHDAMYWYRQDPGQGLRLIYYSQIVNDFQKGDIAEGYSVSREKKESFPLTVTSAQKNPTAFYLCASHQNRGDEQYFGPGTRLTVT.

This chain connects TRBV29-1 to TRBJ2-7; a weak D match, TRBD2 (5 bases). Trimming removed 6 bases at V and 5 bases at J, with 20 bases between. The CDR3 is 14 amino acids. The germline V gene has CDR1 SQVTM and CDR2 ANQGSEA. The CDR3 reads CSVLLEGIANEQYF. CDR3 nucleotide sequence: TGCAGCGTCCTCCTAGAGGGCATTGCGAACGAGCAGTACTTC.

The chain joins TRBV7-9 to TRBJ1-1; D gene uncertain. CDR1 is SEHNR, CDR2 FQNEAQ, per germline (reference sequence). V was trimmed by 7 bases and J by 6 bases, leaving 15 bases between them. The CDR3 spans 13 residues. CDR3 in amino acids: CASTDGLQAEAFF. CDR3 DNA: TGTGCCAGCACCGACGGGCTTCAGGCTGAAGCTTTCTTT.

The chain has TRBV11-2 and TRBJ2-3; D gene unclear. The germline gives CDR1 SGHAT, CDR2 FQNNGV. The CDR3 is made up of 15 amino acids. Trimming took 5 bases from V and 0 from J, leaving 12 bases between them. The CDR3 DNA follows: TGTGCCAGCAGCACCCGGAGCTCTAGCACAGATACGCAGTATTTT. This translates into CASSTRSSSTDTQYF.